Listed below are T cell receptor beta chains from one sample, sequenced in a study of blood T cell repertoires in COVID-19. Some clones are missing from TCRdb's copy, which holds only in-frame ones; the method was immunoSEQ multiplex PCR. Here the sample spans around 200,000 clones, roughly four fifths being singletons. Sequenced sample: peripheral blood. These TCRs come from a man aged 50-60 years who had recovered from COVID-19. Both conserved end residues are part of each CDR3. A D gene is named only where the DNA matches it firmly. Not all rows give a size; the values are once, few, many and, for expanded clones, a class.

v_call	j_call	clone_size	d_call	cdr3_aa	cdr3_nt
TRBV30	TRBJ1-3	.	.	CAWSSRRGAGNTIYF	TGTGCCTGGAGTTCTCGCAGGGGTGCTGGAAACACCATATATTTT
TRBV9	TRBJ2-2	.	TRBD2	CASSASGRIGTGELFF	TGTGCCAGCAGCGCTAGCGGGAGAATCGGCACCGGGGAGCTGTTTTTT
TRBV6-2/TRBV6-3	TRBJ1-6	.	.	CASSYSLMYNSPLHF	TGTGCCAGCAGTTACAGCCTCATGTATAATTCACCCCTCCACTTT
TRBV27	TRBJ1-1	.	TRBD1	CASSLRTGGVIGEAFF	TGTGCCAGCAGTTTACGAACAGGGGGCGTAATCGGTGAAGCTTTCTTT
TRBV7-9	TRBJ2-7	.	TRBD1	CASSEGTGGFREQYF	TGTGCCAGCAGCGAGGGGACAGGGGGCTTTAGGGAGCAGTACTTC
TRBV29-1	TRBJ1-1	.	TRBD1	CSVLGRQGNTEAFF	TGCAGCGTTCTAGGTAGACAGGGGAACACTGAAGCTTTCTTT
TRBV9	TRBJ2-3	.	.	CASSPRGGLRIDTQYF	TGTGCCAGCAGCCCCCGAGGTGGATTGAGGATAGATACGCAGTATTTT
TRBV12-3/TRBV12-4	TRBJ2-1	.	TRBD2	CASKRELGNEQFF	TGTGCCAGTAAGCGGGAGTTGGGCAATGAGCAGTTCTTC
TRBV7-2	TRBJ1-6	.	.	CASSLVGGSLHF	TGTGCCAGCAGCTTAGTTGGGGGGTCCCTCCACTTT
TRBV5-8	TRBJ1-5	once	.	CASSLSQSVQPQHF	TGTGCCAGCAGCTTGTCACAATCCGTACAGCCCCAGCATTTT
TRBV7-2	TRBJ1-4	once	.	CASSLSLGGAEKLFF	TGTGCCAGCAGCTTATCACTGGGGGGTGCTGAAAAACTGTTTTTT
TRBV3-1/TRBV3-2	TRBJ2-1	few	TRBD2	CASSPTSGRWEQFF	TGTGCCAGCAGCCCGACTAGCGGGAGATGGGAGCAGTTCTTC
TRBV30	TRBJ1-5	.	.	CAWSGQGNQPQHF	TGTGCCTGGAGTGGACAGGGCAATCAGCCCCAGCATTTT
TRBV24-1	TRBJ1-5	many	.	CATSDSGEGNQPQHF	TGTGCCACCAGTGATTCGGGGGAAGGCAATCAGCCCCAGCATTTT
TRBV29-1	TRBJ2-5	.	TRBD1	CSVVDRAIKETQYF	TGCAGCGTTGTGGACAGGGCCATCAAGGAGACCCAGTACTTC
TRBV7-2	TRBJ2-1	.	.	CASSLGLNNEQFF	TGTGCCAGCAGCTTAGGTCTTAACAATGAGCAGTTCTTC
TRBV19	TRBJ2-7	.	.	CASKAGNYEQYF	TGTGCCAGTAAGGCAGGGAACTACGAGCAGTACTTC
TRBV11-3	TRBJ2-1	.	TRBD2	CASSRLGGTSGRINEQFF	TGTGCCAGCAGCCGATTAGGTGGGACTAGCGGGAGGATAAATGAGCAGTTCTTC
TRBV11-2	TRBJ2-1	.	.	CASSLAGPGEQFF	TGTGCCAGCAGCTTAGCAGGGCCAGGTGAGCAGTTCTTC
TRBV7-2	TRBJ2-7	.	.	CASSLAGQSYEQYF	TGTGCCAGCAGCTTAGCGGGGCAGTCCTACGAGCAGTACTTC
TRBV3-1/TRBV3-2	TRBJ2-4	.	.	CASSSDTSKNIQYF	TGTGCCAGCAGCTCAGACACTTCCAAAAACATTCAGTACTTC
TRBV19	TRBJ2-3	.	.	CASNHRGTDTQYF	TGTGCCAGCAACCACAGGGGCACAGATACGCAGTATTTT
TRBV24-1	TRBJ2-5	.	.	CATSHAYQETQYF	TGTGCCACCAGTCACGCCTATCAAGAGACCCAGTACTTC
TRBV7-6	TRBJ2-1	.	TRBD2	CASSLAIVGRGNNEQFF	TGTGCCAGCAGCTTAGCGATAGTGGGGCGGGGGAACAATGAGCAGTTCTTC
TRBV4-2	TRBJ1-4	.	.	CASSPDRNNEKLFF	TGTGCCAGCAGCCCAGACAGAAATAATGAAAAACTGTTTTTT
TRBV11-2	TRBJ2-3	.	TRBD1	CASSKTGEIDTQYF	TGTGCCAGCAGCAAGACAGGGGAGATAGATACGCAGTATTTT
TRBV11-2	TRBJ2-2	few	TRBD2	CASSISGTSGRAGTGELFF	TGTGCCAGCAGCATATCCGGGACTAGCGGGAGGGCCGGCACCGGGGAGCTGTTTTTT
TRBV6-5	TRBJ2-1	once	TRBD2	CASRLTSGSYNEQFF	TGTGCCAGCAGGCTTACTAGCGGGAGTTACAATGAGCAGTTCTTC
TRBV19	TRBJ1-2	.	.	CASTPSRGAGGYTF	TGTGCCAGTACCCCTTCTCGGGGGGCTGGTGGCTACACCTTC
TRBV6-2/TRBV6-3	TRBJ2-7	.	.	CASSSPSLWEQYF	TGTGCCAGCAGTTCCCCCTCTCTATGGGAGCAGTACTTC
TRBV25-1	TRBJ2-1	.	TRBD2	CASSESGNSYNEQFF	TGTGCCAGCAGTGAAAGCGGGAACTCCTACAATGAGCAGTTCTTC
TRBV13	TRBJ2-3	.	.	CASSLRQGPSDTQYF	TGTGCCAGCAGCTTAAGGCAGGGCCCGTCTGATACGCAGTATTTT
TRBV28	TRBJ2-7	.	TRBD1	CASRGQSYEQYF	TGTGCCAGCAGGGGACAGTCATACGAGCAGTACTTC